This T cell receptor (beta chain) was retrieved from a study of graft-versus-host responses after intestinal transplantation (dated by TCRdb to about 2021). Context from the whole study: The transplants that recipients got were multivisceral, liver-intestinal, or isolated intestinal. A peak of at least 4% donor T cells among recipient peripheral blood mononuclear cells was the definition used for donor T cell macrochimerism. Anti-thymocyte globulin induction was given to all recipients, followed by maintenance tacrolimus and steroids for roughly 3 years. After intestinal transplantation, graft-versus-host and host-versus-graft alloreactive T cell clones were followed in the graft, circulation and bone marrow using bulk TCR-beta CDR3 sequencing. Alloreactive clones were identified by sequencing pre-transplant mixed lymphocyte reaction products and comparing them with unstimulated pre-transplant donor and recipient T cells. The cohort enrolled under 25 intestinal transplant recipients including one retransplant, and 3 patients lacking pretransplant specimens were excluded. Rather than going through the commercial service, samples from three later patients were sequenced in-house on an Illumina MiSeq and processed with MiXCR. The paper as a whole reports these results and caveats: GvH clones were detected in recipient bone marrow, and some of these GvH clones were observed earlier in ileal mucosa or blood, consistent with an intestinal mucosal origin. In the allografts of patients with donor T cell macrochimerism, GvH to HvG T cell clonal ratios were high. Conclusions were limited by the relatively low number and heterogeneity of intestinal transplant patients. Peak levels of circulating GvH clones were associated with declines in HvG clones early after transplant.

The meaning of the sample's time point label: cells obtained before transplantation from donor or recipient. CD3+CD4+ and CD3+CD8+ populations were FACS-sorted from unstimulated pre-transplant donor and recipient cells taken from spleen or lymph nodes. Library preparation used the immunoSEQ multiplex PCR assay. In most patients, genomic DNA was isolated using the Qiagen DNeasy Blood and Tissue Kit and sent frozen to Adaptive Biotechnologies for TCR sequencing. Adaptive Biotechnologies carried out high-throughput TCR-beta CDR3 sequencing of genomic DNA for most patients. From the authors' description of their analysis: TCR sequencing data for over 15 patients were retrieved from Adaptive's ImmunoSEQ software; three other patients were processed with MiXCR and VDJtools. To correct CD4 versus CD8 sorting errors, any sequence found in both subsets at a frequency ratio below 5:1 was removed. CDR3 nucleotide sequences shared between donor and recipient were removed because the origin of such sequences could not be assigned. To be classed as alloreactive, a clone needed at least 2-fold expansion over unstimulated cells and a minimum CFSE-low frequency of 0.002% (template counts) or 0.001% (read counts). Clones detected in sequenced pre-transplant spleen, lymph node, or MLR CFSE-low populations of the donor or recipient were defined as mappable. Cumulative frequency of alloreactive clones was calculated as a percentage of all sequences weighted by copy number. TCRdb's version of the immuneACCESS table is confined to in-frame rearrangements and falls short of the full clone set. An unresolved V gene accounts for under half of the shortfall where checked; the remainder is of unknown origin. V and J calls and clone size are given by that table; D and trimming were obtained from the DNA. The sample table shows some 87,000 clones, and 80% to 95% are seen once. About 0.3% of the sample goes to the ten largest clones.

Remarks on this clone: The antigen it binds to is not known. No much larger clonotype is one base removed from it; base qualities were not supplied.

The germline V gene encodes CDR1 MDHEN and CDR2 SYDVKM. The junction carries 8 bases between V and J, which are trimmed by 0 bases and 0 bases respectively. Including cysteine and phenylalanine, the CDR3 has 15 amino acids. The retained sequence is limited to the CDR3, 45 bases, with the frame set at the first base. The V and J segments used are TRBV28 and TRBJ1-2, with the D gene not confidently named. The receptor was isolated from a human donor who received an intestinal transplant. Sequenced here: unstimulated CD4+ T cells sorted from spleen or lymph node cells, sampled before intestinal transplant. The CDR3 in this case is CASSLWGGTNYGYTF. DNA sequence: TGTGCCAGCAGTTTATGGGGAGGGACTAACTATGGCTACACCTTC.